These T cell receptor beta chains were read from a single sample in a study of T cell responses to AZD1222 COVID-19 vaccine. This table comes from immunoSEQ multiplex PCR, and its TCRdb copy is limited to in-frame clones, with some not included. The sample records some 150,000 clones, 88% being singletons. The source was peripheral blood, collected on day 0 of MenACWY control vaccination. These receptors all come from an adult in good health. Both conserved end residues are part of each CDR3. D genes are given only for firm matches. Where a row states a size, it is once, few, many or the class of an expanded clone; other rows omit it.

DNA: TGTGCCAGCAGCTTCGGGACGGACTCCAATCAGCCCCAGCATTTT
CDR3: CASSFGTDSNQPQHF
J: TRBJ1-5
D: .
V: TRBV5-4
size: .

DNA: TGTGCCAGTAGTATCCAGACTAGCGGATCAGATACGCAGTATTTT
CDR3: CASSIQTSGSDTQYF
J: TRBJ2-3
D: TRBD2
V: TRBV19
size: .

DNA: TGTGCCAGCAGTTTAGGCAGGGGCACTGAAGCTTTCTTT
CDR3: CASSLGRGTEAFF
J: TRBJ1-1
D: .
V: TRBV12-3/TRBV12-4
size: once

DNA: TGTGCCAGCAGCCCCGGGGAGGGTCTTGAGCAGTTCTTC
CDR3: CASSPGEGLEQFF
J: TRBJ2-1
D: TRBD2
V: TRBV7-2
size: .

DNA: TGTGCCAGCAGGGGTCCGTACAATGAGCAGTTCTTC
CDR3: CASRGPYNEQFF
J: TRBJ2-1
D: .
V: TRBV6-5
size: once

DNA: TGTGCCAGCAGCGACAGCGGGAACACCGGGGAGCTGTTTTTT
CDR3: CASSDSGNTGELFF
J: TRBJ2-2
D: .
V: TRBV6-5
size: .

DNA: TGTGCCAGCAGCCAATACGACAGGGGGCAAATTGAAGCTTTCTTT
CDR3: CASSQYDRGQIEAFF
J: TRBJ1-1
D: TRBD1
V: TRBV14
size: .

DNA: TGTGCCACCGGCACAGGAAGCGGGAGACGAGAGACCCAGTACTTC
CDR3: CATGTGSGRRETQYF
J: TRBJ2-5
D: TRBD2
V: TRBV28
size: .

DNA: TGTGCCAGCAGCGTAGCCCAAGACTCACCCCTCCACTTT
CDR3: CASSVAQDSPLHF
J: TRBJ1-6
D: .
V: TRBV9
size: .

DNA: TGTGCCAGCAGCTTAGGGGGTAGGGAGACCCAGTACTTC
CDR3: CASSLGGRETQYF
J: TRBJ2-5
D: .
V: TRBV7-2
size: .

DNA: TGTGCCAGCAGTTACTCAGGGCTACCCGGGGAGCTGTTTTTT
CDR3: CASSYSGLPGELFF
J: TRBJ2-2
D: .
V: TRBV6-2/TRBV6-3
size: .

DNA: TGTGCCAGCATCCCGGCGGGAGTATTGGGGCACGAGCAGTACTTC
CDR3: CASIPAGVLGHEQYF
J: TRBJ2-7
D: .
V: TRBV21-1
size: .

DNA: TGTGCCAGCAGTCCCGGGGGCCGGAACAATGAGCAGTTCTTC
CDR3: CASSPGGRNNEQFF
J: TRBJ2-1
D: .
V: TRBV7-3
size: .

DNA: TGTGCCACCAGTGATTTCTCGGGGGTCCGGCCCGGACTAGCAGCCACCGGGGAGCTGTTTTTT
CDR3: CATSDFSGVRPGLAATGELFF
J: TRBJ2-2
D: TRBD2
V: TRBV24-1
size: .

DNA: TGTGCCAGCAGCAGGGACGAGTACTCACCCCTCCACTTT
CDR3: CASSRDEYSPLHF
J: TRBJ1-6
D: .
V: TRBV2
size: .

DNA: TGTGCCACCAGTGACCCCGTAGCGGGAGGGCTGGAGACCCAGTACTTC
CDR3: CATSDPVAGGLETQYF
J: TRBJ2-5
D: TRBD2
V: TRBV24-1
size: .

DNA: TGTGCCAGCAGTGCGACTAGCGGGTACACCGGGGAGCTGTTTTTT
CDR3: CASSATSGYTGELFF
J: TRBJ2-2
D: TRBD2
V: TRBV28
size: once

DNA: TGTGCCAGCAGTTTAGGGGGACAGGCCATATATTTT
CDR3: CASSLGGQAIYF
J: TRBJ1-3
D: TRBD1
V: TRBV12-3/TRBV12-4
size: .

DNA: TGCAGTGCTAGTGGCCAGGGCGCGCGCTACACCTTC
CDR3: CSASGQGARYTF
J: TRBJ1-2
D: .
V: TRBV20-1
size: .

DNA: TGTGCCAGCAGCTTGGAGGGATCCACTGAAGCTTTCTTT
CDR3: CASSLEGSTEAFF
J: TRBJ1-1
D: .
V: TRBV5-5
size: .

DNA: TGTGCCAGCAGTCCCCCGGGTTTGAGTCAGCCCCAGCATTTT
CDR3: CASSPPGLSQPQHF
J: TRBJ1-5
D: .
V: TRBV25-1
size: .

DNA: TGTGCCAGCAGTTACTTCAGGGACCGAGATACGCAGTATTTT
CDR3: CASSYFRDRDTQYF
J: TRBJ2-3
D: .
V: TRBV6-5
size: .

DNA: TGTGCCAGCAGGGGGGTAGGGGCTCAGGAAAAACTGTTTTTT
CDR3: CASRGVGAQEKLFF
J: TRBJ1-4
D: .
V: TRBV25-1
size: .

DNA: TGTGCCAGTAGTACCCGGACTAGCGGGAGCACAGATACGCAGTATTTT
CDR3: CASSTRTSGSTDTQYF
J: TRBJ2-3
D: TRBD2
V: TRBV19
size: .

DNA: TGCGCCAGCAGCCGCGGGACTAGCGGCGATACGCAGTATTTT
CDR3: CASSRGTSGDTQYF
J: TRBJ2-3
D: TRBD2
V: TRBV5-1
size: .

DNA: TGTGCCAGCAGCATGCGGACAGCCTACGAGCAGTACTTC
CDR3: CASSMRTAYEQYF
J: TRBJ2-7
D: .
V: TRBV11-2
size: .

DNA: TGCGCCAGCAGCCGTAGGACTCTTTGTGGGGAAAAACTGTTTTTT
CDR3: CASSRRTLCGEKLFF
J: TRBJ1-4
D: .
V: TRBV10-1
size: .

DNA: TGTGCCTGGAGTAGGGCAGCTTATAGCAATCAGCCCCAGCATTTT
CDR3: CAWSRAAYSNQPQHF
J: TRBJ1-5
D: .
V: TRBV30
size: .

DNA: TGTGCCAGCAGCAGACAGGGGGCGGCTATCAATGGCTACACCTTC
CDR3: CASSRQGAAINGYTF
J: TRBJ1-2
D: TRBD1
V: TRBV2
size: .

DNA: TGTGCCAGTAGTTTCTGGACCTCGAACTCCTACAATGAGCAGTTCTTC
CDR3: CASSFWTSNSYNEQFF
J: TRBJ2-1
D: .
V: TRBV19
size: .

DNA: TGTGCCAGCAGCAAAGCGCCAGGGGACGAAAAGCCCCAGCATTTT
CDR3: CASSKAPGDEKPQHF
J: TRBJ1-5
D: .
V: TRBV21-1
size: once

DNA: TGTGCCAGCAGCCGCACCCAGGACAGGGGTTCCGGGGAGCTGTTTTTT
CDR3: CASSRTQDRGSGELFF
J: TRBJ2-2
D: TRBD1
V: TRBV7-2
size: .

DNA: TGCAGTGCCAGTAGTTGGGGGACTGGAAACACCATATATTTT
CDR3: CSASSWGTGNTIYF
J: TRBJ1-3
D: .
V: TRBV20-1
size: .

DNA: TGTGCCAGCAGTCCAGAGGACCGCACAGATACGCAGTATTTT
CDR3: CASSPEDRTDTQYF
J: TRBJ2-3
D: .
V: TRBV28
size: .

DNA: TGTGCCATCAGTGAGTCAGGGTATGGCTACACCTTC
CDR3: CAISESGYGYTF
J: TRBJ1-2
D: .
V: TRBV10-3
size: .

DNA: TGTGCCAGCAGCCTGCAGGGCTTTGAAGCTTTCTTT
CDR3: CASSLQGFEAFF
J: TRBJ1-1
D: .
V: TRBV14
size: .

DNA: TGTGCCAGCAGCCCAGGGACGGCTGGGGTCAATCAGCCCCAGCATTTT
CDR3: CASSPGTAGVNQPQHF
J: TRBJ1-5
D: .
V: TRBV7-2
size: .

DNA: TGTGCCAGCAGCTTAGGCAAAGGGACAGGAGGCAATCAGCCCCAGCATTTT
CDR3: CASSLGKGTGGNQPQHF
J: TRBJ1-5
D: TRBD1
V: TRBV13
size: .

DNA: TGTGCCAGCAGCTTAGAGGGGACTGGCGGCGCCTACGAGCAGTACTTC
CDR3: CASSLEGTGGAYEQYF
J: TRBJ2-7
D: .
V: TRBV7-6
size: .

DNA: TGCGCCAGCAGCCAAGCTGCGGGACACACCTACGAGCAGTACTTC
CDR3: CASSQAAGHTYEQYF
J: TRBJ2-7
D: .
V: TRBV4-3
size: .

DNA: TGTGCCAGCAGCTTACGGGTACTTGGAGGCTACACCTTC
CDR3: CASSLRVLGGYTF
J: TRBJ1-2
D: .
V: TRBV13
size: .

DNA: TGTGCCAGCAGTTACTCGAGGTCCGTCCGGGAGCTGTTTTTT
CDR3: CASSYSRSVRELFF
J: TRBJ2-2
D: .
V: TRBV6-5
size: .

DNA: TGTGCCAGCAGCAGAGAGGGTGAAGCTTTCTTT
CDR3: CASSREGEAFF
J: TRBJ1-1
D: .
V: TRBV7-8
size: few

DNA: TGTGCCAGCAGCTCCCGGGGACTCGAGACCCAGTACTTC
CDR3: CASSSRGLETQYF
J: TRBJ2-5
D: .
V: TRBV11-3
size: .

DNA: TGTGCCAGCAGCCCACACGGCAGCGGGAAGATCGCCGGGGAGCTGTTTTTT
CDR3: CASSPHGSGKIAGELFF
J: TRBJ2-2
D: TRBD2
V: TRBV7-9
size: .

DNA: TGTGCCAGCAGCTCACCGGGAGGTTGGGAGACCCAGTACTTC
CDR3: CASSSPGGWETQYF
J: TRBJ2-5
D: TRBD2
V: TRBV7-8
size: .

DNA: TGTGCCAGCAGCTTAGCGCGCAGGGATTCACCCCTCCACTTT
CDR3: CASSLARRDSPLHF
J: TRBJ1-6
D: .
V: TRBV7-2
size: .

DNA: TGCGCCAGCAGCCAAGAGGCAGGGGCTGAAGCTTTCTTT
CDR3: CASSQEAGAEAFF
J: TRBJ1-1
D: .
V: TRBV4-3
size: .

DNA: TGTGCCTGGACAGGGGGCCGTACTGAAGCTTTCTTT
CDR3: CAWTGGRTEAFF
J: TRBJ1-1
D: TRBD1
V: TRBV30
size: few

DNA: TGTGCCAGCAGCTCCCGACAGGGGGATCCGAACACTGAAGCTTTCTTT
CDR3: CASSSRQGDPNTEAFF
J: TRBJ1-1
D: TRBD1
V: TRBV7-2
size: .

DNA: TGTGCCAGCAGCCGGGACCTTAACACTGAAGCTTTCTTT
CDR3: CASSRDLNTEAFF
J: TRBJ1-1
D: .
V: TRBV7-2
size: .

DNA: TGTGCCAGCAGTGGGGGAATATATAACTATGGCTACACCTTC
CDR3: CASSGGIYNYGYTF
J: TRBJ1-2
D: .
V: TRBV2
size: .

DNA: TGTGCCAGCAGTTACGAGCGGGGGCCCACCGGGGAGCTGTTTTTT
CDR3: CASSYERGPTGELFF
J: TRBJ2-2
D: TRBD2
V: TRBV6-2/TRBV6-3
size: .

DNA: TGTGCCAGTAGGATGACAGGGGACGAAGCTTTCTTT
CDR3: CASRMTGDEAFF
J: TRBJ1-1
D: TRBD1
V: TRBV19
size: .